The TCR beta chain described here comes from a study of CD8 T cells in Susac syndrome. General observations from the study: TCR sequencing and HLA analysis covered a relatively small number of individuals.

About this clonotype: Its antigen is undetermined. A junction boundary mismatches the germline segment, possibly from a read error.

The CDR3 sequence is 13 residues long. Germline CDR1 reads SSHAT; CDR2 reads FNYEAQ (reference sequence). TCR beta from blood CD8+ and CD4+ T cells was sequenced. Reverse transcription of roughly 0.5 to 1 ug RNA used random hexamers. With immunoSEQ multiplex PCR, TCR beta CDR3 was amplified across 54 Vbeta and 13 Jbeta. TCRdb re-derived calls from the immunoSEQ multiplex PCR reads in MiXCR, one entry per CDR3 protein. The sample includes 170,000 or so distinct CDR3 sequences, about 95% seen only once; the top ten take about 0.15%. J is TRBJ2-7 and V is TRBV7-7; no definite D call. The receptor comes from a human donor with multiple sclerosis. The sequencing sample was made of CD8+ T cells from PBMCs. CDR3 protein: CASKSLRGYEQYF. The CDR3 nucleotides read TGTGCTAGCAAAAGCCTCAGAGGATACGAGCAGTACTTC.